These 7 T cell receptor beta chains were sequenced from one sample in a study of post-analysis software for immune sequencing data (dated by TCRdb to between 2014 and 2017). The library relied on PCR. TCRdb names Illumina HiSeq 2500 as the instrument used. To reduce PCR and sequencing biases, unique molecular identifiers were incorporated into the TCR beta cDNA libraries. TCRdb trimmed the raw reads at Q25, called clones with MiXCR and kept productive beta chains. Each entry merges the rows of one CDR3 protein and shows their most common DNA and genes. The sample yields 650,000 to 900,000 distinct CDR3 sequences; around 45% were counted once. The top ten clonotypes cover roughly 4.4% of the sample. Results the study describes overall, beyond this receptor: Significantly higher frequencies in patients than in controls were found for five or six TRBV segments, including TRBV5-6, TRBV5-1 and TRBV20-1.

The antigens for these receptors are not known. Sequencing was performed on blood. The receptor source for this set is a girl aged 10 to 17 with multiple sclerosis.

This sequence joins TRBV10-3 and TRBJ2-7; TRBD1 might be the D (5 bases). Between the trimmed V and J ends, which lost 3 bases and 4 bases, there was a span of 10 bases. This CDR3 region has 13 residues. Germline CDR1 reads ENHRY; CDR2 reads SYGVKD. CDR3 region: CAISEVQGYEQYF. CDR3 DNA sequence: TGTGCCATCAGTGAAGTCCAGGGATACGAGCAGTACTTC.

At least ten counts were recorded for this clonotype. The chain has TRBV7-9 and TRBJ2-1; D possibly corresponds to TRBD2 (5 bases). This CDR3 has 12 amino acids. Germline values: CDR1 SEHNR, CDR2 FQNEAQ (reference sequence). Trimming took off 0 bases at V and 10 bases at J, with 7 bases between the two ends. CDR3 bases: TGTGCCAGCAGCTTAGCGGGCGGGGAGCAGTTCTTC. It specifies CASSLAGGEQFF.

This clonotype was seen a few times. The rearrangement uses TRBV9 and TRBJ2-3, with a tentative D call TRBD1 (6 bases). Trimming removed 0 bases from V and 2 bases from J, with 22 bases in between. Germline CDR1 and CDR2: SGDLS and YYNGEE. The CDR3 contains 19 residues. The CDR3 bases are TGTGCCAGCAGCGTAGTTCCCGATGGGGGCGCCCTCGACACAGATACGCAGTATTTT. It codes for CASSVVPDGGALDTDTQYF.

V and J are TRBV27 and TRBJ2-7; no clear D gene. The CDR3 covers 15 residues. V gave up 2 bases and J gave up 0 bases, with 11 bases separating them. Germline CDR1 reads MNHEY; CDR2 reads SMNVEV (reference sequence). DNA for the CDR3: TGTGCCAGCAGTTTACGACTTCCCCCCTCCTACGAGCAGTACTTC. Translated, it gives CASSLRLPPSYEQYF.

V is TRBV28 and J is TRBJ2-3, with 7 bases aligning to TRBD2. There are 15 residues in the CDR3. V gave up 5 bases and J gave up 2 bases; unmatched junction bases: 7. The germline V gene has CDR1 MDHEN and CDR2 SYDVKM. The CDR3 coding sequence is TGTGCCAGCAGTAATCTAGCGGACTTCACAGATACGCAGTATTTT. Translated, it gives CASSNLADFTDTQYF.

The V and J genes are TRBV5-1 and TRBJ1-1, with 8 bases lining up with TRBD1. CDR1 is SGHRS and CDR2 is YFSETQ in the germline V gene. The length of the CDR3 is 14 residues. V lost 4 bases to trimming and J lost 5 bases; unmatched junction nucleotides: 7. In DNA, the CDR3 is TGCGCCAGCAGCCCGGACAGGGTGGGGACTGAAGCTTTCTTT. It yields the protein CASSPDRVGTEAFF. The full variable domain, in which reference TRBV5-1 and TRBJ1-1 provide the parts outside the CDR3, is KAGVTQTPRYLIKTRGQQVTLSCSPISGHRSVSWYQQTPGQGLQFLFEYFSETQRNKGNFPGRFSGRQFSNSRSEMNVSTLELGDSALYLCASSPDRVGTEAFFGQGTRLTVV.

The DNA for the CDR3 is TGTGCCAGCGGCCGAACAGGGGCTGAGCAGTTCTTC. Amino acids: CASGRTGAEQFF. The rearrangement links TRBV7-9 to TRBJ2-1; 7 bases match TRBD1. CDR3 size: 12 residues. CDR1 SEHNR and CDR2 FQNEAQ come from the germline V gene (reference sequence). The J segment lost 9 bases and the V segment lost 8 bases, leaving 7 bases of the junction unmatched. The full variable domain, rest sourced from reference TRBV7-9 and TRBJ2-1, is DTGVSQNPRHKITKRGQNVTFRCDPISEHNRLYWYRQTLGQGPEFLTYFQNEAQLEKSRLLSDRFSAERPKGSFSTLEIQRTEQGDSAMYLCASGRTGAEQFFGPGTRLTVL.